This T cell receptor (beta chain) emerged from a study of blood T cell repertoires in COVID-19. The junction had 6 bases not matched to a gene; V was cut back by 4 bases and J by 6 bases. This CDR3 contains 14 residues. The germline V gene encodes CDR1 SGHTA and CDR2 FQGNSA. The protocol was immunoSEQ multiplex PCR, while the TCRdb copy is restricted to in-frame clones and leaves out a portion. Of some 73,000 clones listed, about 85% were seen once; the top ten hold under 40%. The sample was peripheral blood. This chain joins TRBV7-2 and TRBJ2-7; 10 nucleotides agree with TRBD1. This receptor was obtained from a woman aged 80 or over with active or convalescent COVID-19. In DNA form, the CDR3 reads TGTGCCAGCAGCTCGCGGACAGGGGGTGCCGAGCAGTACTTC. This encodes CASSSRTGGAEQYF.